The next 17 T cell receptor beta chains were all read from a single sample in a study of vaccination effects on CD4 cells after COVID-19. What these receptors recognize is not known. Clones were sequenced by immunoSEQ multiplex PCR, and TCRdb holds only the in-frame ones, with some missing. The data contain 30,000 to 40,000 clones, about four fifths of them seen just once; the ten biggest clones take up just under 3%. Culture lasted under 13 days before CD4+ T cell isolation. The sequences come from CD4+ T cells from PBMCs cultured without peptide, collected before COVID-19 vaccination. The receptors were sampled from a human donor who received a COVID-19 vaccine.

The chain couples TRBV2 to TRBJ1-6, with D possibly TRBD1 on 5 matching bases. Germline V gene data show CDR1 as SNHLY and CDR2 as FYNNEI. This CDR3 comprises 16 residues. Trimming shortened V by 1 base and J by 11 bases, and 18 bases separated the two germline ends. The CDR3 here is CASSEGPWGGEPPLHF. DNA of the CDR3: TGTGCCAGCAGTGAAGGCCCGTGGGGGGGTGAACCACCCCTCCACTTT.

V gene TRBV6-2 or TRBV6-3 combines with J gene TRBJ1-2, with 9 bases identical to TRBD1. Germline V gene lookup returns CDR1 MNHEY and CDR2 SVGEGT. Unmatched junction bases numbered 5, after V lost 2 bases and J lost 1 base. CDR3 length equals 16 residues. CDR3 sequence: CASSYRTGDFNYGYTF. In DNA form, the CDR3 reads TGTGCCAGCAGTTACCGGACAGGGGACTTTAACTATGGCTACACCTTC.

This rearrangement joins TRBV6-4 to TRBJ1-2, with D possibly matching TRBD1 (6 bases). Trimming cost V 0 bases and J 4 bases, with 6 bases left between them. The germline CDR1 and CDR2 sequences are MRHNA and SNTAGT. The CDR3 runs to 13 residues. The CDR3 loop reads CASSDSGGYGYTF. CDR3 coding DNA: TGTGCCAGCAGTGACTCAGGGGGCTATGGCTACACCTTC.

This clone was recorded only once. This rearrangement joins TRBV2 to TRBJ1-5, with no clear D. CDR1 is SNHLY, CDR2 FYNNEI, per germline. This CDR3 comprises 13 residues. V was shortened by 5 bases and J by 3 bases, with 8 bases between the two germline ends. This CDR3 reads CASSFGDNQPQHF. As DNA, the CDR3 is TGTGCCAGCAGTTTCGGAGACAATCAGCCCCAGCATTTT.

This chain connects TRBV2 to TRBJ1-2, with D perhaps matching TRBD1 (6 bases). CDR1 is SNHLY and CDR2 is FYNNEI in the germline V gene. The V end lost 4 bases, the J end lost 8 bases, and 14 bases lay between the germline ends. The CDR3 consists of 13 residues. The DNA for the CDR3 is TGTGCCAGCAGTGCGATCGACAGGTCAGGCTACACCTTC. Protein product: CASSAIDRSGYTF.

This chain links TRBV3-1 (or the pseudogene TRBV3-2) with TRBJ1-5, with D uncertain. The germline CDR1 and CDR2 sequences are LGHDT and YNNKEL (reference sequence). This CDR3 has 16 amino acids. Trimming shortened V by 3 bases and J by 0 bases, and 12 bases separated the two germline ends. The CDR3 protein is CASSHAVEYSNQPQHF. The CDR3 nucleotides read TGTGCCAGCAGCCACGCAGTTGAGTATAGCAATCAGCCCCAGCATTTT.

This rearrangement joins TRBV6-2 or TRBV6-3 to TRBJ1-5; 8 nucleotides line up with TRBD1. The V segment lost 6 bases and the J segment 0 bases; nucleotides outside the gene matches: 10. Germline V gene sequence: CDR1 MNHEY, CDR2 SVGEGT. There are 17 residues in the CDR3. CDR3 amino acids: CASSLQDRAYSNQPQHF. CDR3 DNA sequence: TGTGCCAGCAGCCTCCAGGACAGGGCCTATAGCAATCAGCCCCAGCATTTT.

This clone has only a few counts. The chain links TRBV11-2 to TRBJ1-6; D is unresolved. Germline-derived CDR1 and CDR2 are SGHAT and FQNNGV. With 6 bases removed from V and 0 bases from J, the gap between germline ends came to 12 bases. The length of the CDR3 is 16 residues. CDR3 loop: CASSPRAGSYNSPLHF. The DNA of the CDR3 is TGTGCCAGCAGTCCCCGGGCTGGCTCCTATAATTCACCCCTCCACTTT.

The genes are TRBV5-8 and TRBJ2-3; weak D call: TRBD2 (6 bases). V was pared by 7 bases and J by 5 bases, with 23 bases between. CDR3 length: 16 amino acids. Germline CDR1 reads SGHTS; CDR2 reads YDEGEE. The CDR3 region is CASPSWGSGGKDTQYF. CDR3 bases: TGTGCCAGCCCGTCGTGGGGCTCCGGGGGAAAAGATACGCAGTATTTT.

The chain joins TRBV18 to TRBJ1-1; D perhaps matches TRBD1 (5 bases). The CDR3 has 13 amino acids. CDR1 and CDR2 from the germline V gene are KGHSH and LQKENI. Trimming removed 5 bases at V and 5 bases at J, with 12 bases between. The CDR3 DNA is TGTGCCAGCTCAAGTACATGGGGGACTGAAGCTTTCTTT. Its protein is CASSSTWGTEAFF.

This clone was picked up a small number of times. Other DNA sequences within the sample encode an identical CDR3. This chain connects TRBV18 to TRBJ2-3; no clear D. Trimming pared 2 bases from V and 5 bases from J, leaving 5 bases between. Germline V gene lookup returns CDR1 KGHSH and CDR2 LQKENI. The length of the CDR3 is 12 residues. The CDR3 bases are TGTGCCAGCTCACCATTAGGAGATACGCAGTATTTT. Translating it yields CASSPLGDTQYF.

This CDR3 is CASSPLETALETQYF. For the CDR3, the DNA is TGTGCCAGCAGTCCGCTAGAGACAGCATTAGAGACCCAGTACTTC. The genes are TRBV6-1 and TRBJ2-5, with D perhaps matching TRBD1 (5 bases). Trimming removed 5 bases at V and 4 bases at J, with 17 bases between. The CDR3 has 15 residues. Germline V CDR1 and CDR2: MNHNS, SASEGT.

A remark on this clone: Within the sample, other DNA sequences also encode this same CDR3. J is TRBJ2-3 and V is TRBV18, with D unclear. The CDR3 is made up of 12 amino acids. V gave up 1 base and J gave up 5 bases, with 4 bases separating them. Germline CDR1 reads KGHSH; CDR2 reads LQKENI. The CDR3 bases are TGTGCCAGCTCACCACTTGGAGATACGCAGTATTTT. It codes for CASSPLGDTQYF.

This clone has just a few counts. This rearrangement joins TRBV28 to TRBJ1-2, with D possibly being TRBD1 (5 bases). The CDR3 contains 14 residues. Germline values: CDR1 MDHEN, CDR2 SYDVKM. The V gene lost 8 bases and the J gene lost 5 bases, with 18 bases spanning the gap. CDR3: CASSRETAYYGYTF. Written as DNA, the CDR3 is TGTGCCAGCTCTCGAGAGACAGCTTATTATGGCTACACCTTC.

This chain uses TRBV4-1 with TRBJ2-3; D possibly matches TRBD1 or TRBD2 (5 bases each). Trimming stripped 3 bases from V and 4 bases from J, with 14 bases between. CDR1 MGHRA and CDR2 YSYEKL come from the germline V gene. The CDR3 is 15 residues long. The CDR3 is CASSHLRGRADTQYF. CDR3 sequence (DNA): TGCGCCAGCAGCCATTTGAGGGGACGGGCAGATACGCAGTATTTT.

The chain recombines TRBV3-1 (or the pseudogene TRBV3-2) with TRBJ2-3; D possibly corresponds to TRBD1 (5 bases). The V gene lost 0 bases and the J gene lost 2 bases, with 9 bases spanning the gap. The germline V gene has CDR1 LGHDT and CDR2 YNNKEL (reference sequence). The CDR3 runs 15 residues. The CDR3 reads CASSQDPGNTDTQYF. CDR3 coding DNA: TGTGCCAGCAGCCAAGATCCAGGGAACACAGATACGCAGTATTTT.

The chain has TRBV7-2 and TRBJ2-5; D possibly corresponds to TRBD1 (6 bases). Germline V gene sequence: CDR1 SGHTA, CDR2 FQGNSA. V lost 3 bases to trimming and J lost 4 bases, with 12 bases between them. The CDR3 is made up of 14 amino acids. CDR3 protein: CASSFRGGAETQYF. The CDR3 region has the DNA TGTGCCAGCAGCTTCAGGGGTGGGGCAGAGACCCAGTACTTC.